The source of this TCR beta chain is a study of post-analysis software for immune sequencing data. Study at large: Secondary progressive, relapsing-remitting and progressive-relapsing multiple sclerosis were among the included disease courses. General observations from the study: Controls had lower frequencies than patients of about 5 TRBV segments, which included TRBV5-6, TRBV5-1 and TRBV20-1. Significantly lower normalized Chao1 diversity was found in patients with multiple sclerosis relative to controls.

Notes on this clonotype: Its antigen is as yet unknown.

CDR1 is SNHLY and CDR2 is FYNNEI in the germline V gene. V trimming: 10 bases; J trimming: 3 bases; junction bases outside the gene matches: 4. The CDR3 is made up of 12 amino acids. Prepared TCR beta cDNA libraries contained unique molecular identifiers. TCRdb reanalysed the PCR reads using MiXCR and keeps one entry per CDR3 protein. The data show fewer than 700,000 distinct CDR3 sequences, 44% seen once. The sequenced sample consisted of blood. The origin of this receptor is a girl under 18 with multiple sclerosis. The chain combines TRBV2 with TRBJ2-5; 8 positions agree with TRBD1. CDR3 bases: TGTGCCACATCAGGGGGCGAAGAGACCCAGTACTTC. Its translation: CATSGGEETQYF.